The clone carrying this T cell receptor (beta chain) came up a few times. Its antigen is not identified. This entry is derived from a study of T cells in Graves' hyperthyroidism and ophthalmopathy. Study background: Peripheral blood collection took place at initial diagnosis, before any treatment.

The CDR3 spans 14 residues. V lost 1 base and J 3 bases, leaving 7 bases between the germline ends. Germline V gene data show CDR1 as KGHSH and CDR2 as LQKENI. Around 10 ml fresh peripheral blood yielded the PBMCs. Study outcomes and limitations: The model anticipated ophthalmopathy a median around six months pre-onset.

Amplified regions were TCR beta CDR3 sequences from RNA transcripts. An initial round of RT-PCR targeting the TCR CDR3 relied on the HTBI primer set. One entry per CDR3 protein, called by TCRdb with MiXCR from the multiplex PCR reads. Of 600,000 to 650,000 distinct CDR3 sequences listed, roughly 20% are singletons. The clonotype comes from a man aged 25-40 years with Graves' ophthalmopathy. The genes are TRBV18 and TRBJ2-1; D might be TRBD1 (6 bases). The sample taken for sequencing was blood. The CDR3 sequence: CASSPQGVYNEQFF. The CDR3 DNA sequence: TGTGCCAGCTCACCACAGGGGGTCTACAATGAGCAGTTCTTC.